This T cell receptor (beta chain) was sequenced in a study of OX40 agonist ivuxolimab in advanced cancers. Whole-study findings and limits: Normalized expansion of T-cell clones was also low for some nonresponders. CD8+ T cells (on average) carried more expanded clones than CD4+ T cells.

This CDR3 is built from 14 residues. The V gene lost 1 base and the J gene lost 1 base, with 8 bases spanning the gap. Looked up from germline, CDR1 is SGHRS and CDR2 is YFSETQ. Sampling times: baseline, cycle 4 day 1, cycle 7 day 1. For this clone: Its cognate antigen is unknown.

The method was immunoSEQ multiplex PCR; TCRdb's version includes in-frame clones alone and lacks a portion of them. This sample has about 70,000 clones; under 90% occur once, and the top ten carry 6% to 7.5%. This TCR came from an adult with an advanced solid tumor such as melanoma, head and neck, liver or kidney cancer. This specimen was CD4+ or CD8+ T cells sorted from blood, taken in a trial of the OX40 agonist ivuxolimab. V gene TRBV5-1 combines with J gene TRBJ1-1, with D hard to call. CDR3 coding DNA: TGCGCCAGCAGCTTGAGGACCGAGAACACTGAAGCTTTCTTT. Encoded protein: CASSLRTENTEAFF.